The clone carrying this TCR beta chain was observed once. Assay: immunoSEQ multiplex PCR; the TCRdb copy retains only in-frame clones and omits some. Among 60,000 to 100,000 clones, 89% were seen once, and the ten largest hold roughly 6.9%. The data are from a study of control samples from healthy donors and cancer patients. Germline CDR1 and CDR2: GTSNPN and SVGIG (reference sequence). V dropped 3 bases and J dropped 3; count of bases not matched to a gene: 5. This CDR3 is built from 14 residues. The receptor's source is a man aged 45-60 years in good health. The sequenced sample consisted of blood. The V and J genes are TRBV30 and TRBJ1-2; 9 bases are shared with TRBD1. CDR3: CAWRNRTGDYGYTF. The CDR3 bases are TGTGCCTGGAGAAATCGGACAGGGGACTATGGCTACACCTTC.